This TCR beta chain was retrieved from a study of T cell repertoires and Cas9 in healthy adults. Study summary: Multi-effector potency, cytotoxicity and lineage were assessed in SpCas9-reactive CD4 and CD8 T cells. Whole-study results and caveats: SpCas9-reactive effector T cells were reportedly restrained in vitro by SpCas9-reactive regulatory T cells.

A word on this clone: Its antigen is still unknown.

The assay was immunoSEQ multiplex PCR, and TCRdb's table has in-frame clones only and misses some. The data hold approximately 14,000 clones, with about nine tenths observed a single time. The CDR3 has 15 residues. After removal of 3 bases from V and 0 bases from J, the junction contained 1 base not matched to a gene. CDR1 and CDR2 (germline): SGHVS, FQNEAQ. The TCR was taken from a human donor in good health. The sequencing sample was made of Tregs (CD4+, CD25+, CD127-, CD137-, CD154-) from PBMCs; culture status not recorded. The chain carries TRBV7-8 and TRBJ2-2, with TRBD2 matching 7 bases. The DNA for the CDR3 is TGTGCCAGCAGCTTGACTAGCCCGAACACCGGGGAGCTGTTTTTT. Translation: CASSLTSPNTGELFF.